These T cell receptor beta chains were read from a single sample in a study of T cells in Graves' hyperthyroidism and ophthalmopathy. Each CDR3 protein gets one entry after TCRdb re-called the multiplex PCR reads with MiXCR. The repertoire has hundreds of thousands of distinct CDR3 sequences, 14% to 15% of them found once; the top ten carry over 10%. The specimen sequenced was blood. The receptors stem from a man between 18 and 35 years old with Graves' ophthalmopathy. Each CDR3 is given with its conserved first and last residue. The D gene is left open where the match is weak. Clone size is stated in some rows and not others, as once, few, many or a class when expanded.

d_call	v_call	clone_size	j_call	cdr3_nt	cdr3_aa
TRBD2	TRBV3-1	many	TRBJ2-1	TGTGCCAGCAGCCTCGGGACTAGCGGGGCGGGTGAGCAGTTCTTC	CASSLGTSGAGEQFF
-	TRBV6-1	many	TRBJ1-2	TGTGCCAGCAGAAGCACAGAAAACTATGGCTACACCTTC	CASRSTENYGYTF
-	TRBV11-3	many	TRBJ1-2	TGTGCCAGCAGCTCGTTCAACTATGGCTACACCTTC	CASSSFNYGYTF
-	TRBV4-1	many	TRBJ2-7	TGCGCCAGCAGCCACTTAGCCCAGGGAAACTACGAGCAGTACTTC	CASSHLAQGNYEQYF
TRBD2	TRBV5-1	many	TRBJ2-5	TGCGCCAGCAGCTTGGCGGGAGGGCAGGAGCAAGAGACCCAGTACTTC	CASSLAGGQEQETQYF
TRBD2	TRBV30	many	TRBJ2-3	TGTGCCTGGAGAGGACTAGCGGGATACCACCGCACAGATACGCAGTATTTT	CAWRGLAGYHRTDTQYF
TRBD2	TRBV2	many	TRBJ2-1	TGTGCCAGCAGAGGGACTAGCGGGAGAACGGGTGAGCAGTTCTTC	CASRGTSGRTGEQFF
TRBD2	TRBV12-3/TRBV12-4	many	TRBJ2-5	TGTGCCAGCACAAAGCGGGGGGGCAAAGAGACCCAGTACTTC	CASTKRGGKETQYF
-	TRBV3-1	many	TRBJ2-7	TGTGCCAGCAGCCAACCCGACAGGAACTACGAGCAGTACTTC	CASSQPDRNYEQYF
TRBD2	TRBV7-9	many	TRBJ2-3	TGTGCCAGCAGAGGAAGGCGGGGGTCGTCCACAGATACGCAGTATTTT	CASRGRRGSSTDTQYF
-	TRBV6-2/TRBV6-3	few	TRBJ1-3	TGTGCCAGCAGTTACTCGAGGGCCAGGAGGGGCCGCTCTGGAAACACCATATATTTT	CASSYSRARRGRSGNTIYF
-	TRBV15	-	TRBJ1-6	TGTGCCACCAGCAAAGGGACCTTGGGGGTTGCTAATTCACCCCTCCACTTT	CATSKGTLGVANSPLHF
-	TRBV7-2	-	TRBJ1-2	TGTGCCAGCAGCGCTGATCAGCTCTTCTATGGCTACACCTTC	CASSADQLFYGYTF
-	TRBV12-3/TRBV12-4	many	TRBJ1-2	TGTGCCAGCAGTTTCATAACCCTCCTCCAGGACTATGGCTACACCTTC	CASSFITLLQDYGYTF
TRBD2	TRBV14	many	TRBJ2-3	TGTGCCAGCAGCCAAGAGAGACTAGCGGGAGACACAGATACGCAGTATTTT	CASSQERLAGDTDTQYF